The present T cell receptor beta chain was sequenced within a study of PD-1 blockade in classical Hodgkin lymphoma. Study-level results: Patients excluded were those beginning nivolumab under 1 year after ASCT. What drove the repertoire differences, possibly disease activity or prior therapy, has not been defined. Diversity similar to that of newly diagnosed patients was seen at baseline in complete responders.

Using immunoSEQ multiplex PCR, the repertoire was profiled, and TCRdb retains in-frame clones only, with some absent. Here the sample spans tens of thousands of clones, roughly 80% being singletons. To note about this clone: Its target is unknown.

The germline CDR1 and CDR2 sequences are MNHNY and SVGAGI (reference sequence). Trimming stripped 2 bases from V and 8 bases from J, with 18 bases between. This CDR3 contains 16 residues. Each and every patient relapsed after autologous stem cell transplantation, and patients got differing brentuximab vedotin exposure. The patients, who had relapsed/refractory classical Hodgkin lymphoma, achieved best responses of complete response, partial response or progressive disease. The TCR sequence derives from a human donor with classical Hodgkin lymphoma. This sample comprised peripheral blood mononuclear cells (PBMCs), obtained before the second cycle of nivolumab. The rearrangement uses TRBV6-6 and TRBJ1-4, with a weak D call TRBD1 (6 bases). The CDR3 protein is CASSYVGVGGGEKLFF. The CDR3 DNA reads TGTGCCAGCAGTTACGTCGGGGTAGGGGGTGGCGAAAAACTGTTTTTT.